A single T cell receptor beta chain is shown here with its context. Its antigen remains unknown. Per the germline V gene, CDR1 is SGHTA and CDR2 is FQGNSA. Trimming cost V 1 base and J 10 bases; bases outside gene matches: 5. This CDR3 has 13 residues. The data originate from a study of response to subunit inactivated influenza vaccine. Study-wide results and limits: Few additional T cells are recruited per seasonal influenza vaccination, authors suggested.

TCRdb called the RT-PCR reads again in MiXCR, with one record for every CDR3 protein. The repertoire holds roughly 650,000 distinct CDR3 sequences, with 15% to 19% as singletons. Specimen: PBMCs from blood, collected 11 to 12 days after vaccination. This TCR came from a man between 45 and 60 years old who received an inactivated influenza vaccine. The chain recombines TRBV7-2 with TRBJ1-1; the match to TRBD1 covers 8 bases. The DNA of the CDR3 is TGTGCCAGCAGCTTAGGAAACAGGGGGGGAGCTTTCTTT. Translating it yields CASSLGNRGGAFF.